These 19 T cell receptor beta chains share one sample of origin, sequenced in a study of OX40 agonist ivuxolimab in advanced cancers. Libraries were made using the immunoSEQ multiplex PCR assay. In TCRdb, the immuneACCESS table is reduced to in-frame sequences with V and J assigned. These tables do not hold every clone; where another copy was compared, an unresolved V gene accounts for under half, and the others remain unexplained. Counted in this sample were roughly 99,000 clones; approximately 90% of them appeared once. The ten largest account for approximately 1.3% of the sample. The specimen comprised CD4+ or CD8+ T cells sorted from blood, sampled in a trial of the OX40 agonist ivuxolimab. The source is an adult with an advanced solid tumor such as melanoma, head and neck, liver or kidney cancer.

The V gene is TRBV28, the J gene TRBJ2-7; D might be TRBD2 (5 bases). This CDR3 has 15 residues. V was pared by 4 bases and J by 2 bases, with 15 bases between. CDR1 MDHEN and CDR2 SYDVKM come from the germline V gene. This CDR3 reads CASSSEGLLTYEQYF. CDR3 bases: TGTGCCAGCAGTTCAGAGGGCCTCCTCACCTACGAGCAGTACTTC.

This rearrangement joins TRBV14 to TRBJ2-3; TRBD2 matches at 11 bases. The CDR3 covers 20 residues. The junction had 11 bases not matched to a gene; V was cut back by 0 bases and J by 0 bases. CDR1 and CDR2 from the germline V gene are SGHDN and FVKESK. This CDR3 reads CASSQDHLFLAGGSTDTQYF. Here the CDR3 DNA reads TGTGCCAGCAGCCAAGATCACCTCTTCCTAGCGGGAGGTAGCACAGATACGCAGTATTTT.

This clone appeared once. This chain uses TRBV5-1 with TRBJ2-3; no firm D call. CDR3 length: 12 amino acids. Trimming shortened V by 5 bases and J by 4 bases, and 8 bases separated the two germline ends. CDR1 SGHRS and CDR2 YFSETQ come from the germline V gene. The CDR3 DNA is TGCGCCAGCAGGTCTTCGGCAGATACGCAGTATTTT. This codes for CASRSSADTQYF.

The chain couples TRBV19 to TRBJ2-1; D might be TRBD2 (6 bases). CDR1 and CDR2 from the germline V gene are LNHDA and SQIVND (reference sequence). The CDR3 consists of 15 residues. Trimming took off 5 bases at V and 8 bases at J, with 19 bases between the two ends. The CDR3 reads CASSLGLTTFDEQFF. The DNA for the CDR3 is TGTGCCAGTAGTCTGGGACTCACGACTTTCGATGAGCAGTTCTTC. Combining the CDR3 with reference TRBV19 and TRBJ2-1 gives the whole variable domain DGGITQSPKYLFRKEGQNVTLSCEQNLNHDAMYWYRQDPGQGLRLIYYSQIVNDFQKGDIAEGYSVSREKKESFPLTVTSAQKNPTAFYLCASSLGLTTFDEQFFGPGTRLTVL.

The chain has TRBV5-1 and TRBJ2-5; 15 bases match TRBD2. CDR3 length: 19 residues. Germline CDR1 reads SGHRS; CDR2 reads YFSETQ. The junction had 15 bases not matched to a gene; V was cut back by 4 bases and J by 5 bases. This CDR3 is CASSVGLAGGTGVEETQYF. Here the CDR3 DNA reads TGCGCCAGCAGCGTAGGACTAGCGGGAGGGACGGGGGTGGAGGAGACCCAGTACTTC.

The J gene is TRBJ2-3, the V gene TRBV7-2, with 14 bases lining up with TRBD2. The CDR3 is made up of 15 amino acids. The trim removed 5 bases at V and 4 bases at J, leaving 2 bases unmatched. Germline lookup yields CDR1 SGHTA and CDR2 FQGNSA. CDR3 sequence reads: CASSLTSGRADTQYF. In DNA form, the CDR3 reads TGTGCCAGCAGCCTGACTAGCGGGAGGGCAGATACGCAGTATTTT.

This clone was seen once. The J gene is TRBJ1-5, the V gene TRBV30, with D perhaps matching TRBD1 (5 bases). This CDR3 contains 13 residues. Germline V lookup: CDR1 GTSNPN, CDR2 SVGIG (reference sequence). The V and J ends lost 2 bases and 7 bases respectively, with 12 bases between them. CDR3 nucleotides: TGTGCCTGGAGTCAGGGACGGCCGCAGCCCCAGCATTTT. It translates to CAWSQGRPQPQHF.

CDR3 amino acids: CASSFVSVPGAGELFF. The CDR3 DNA reads as TGTGCCAGCAGCTTTGTTAGTGTCCCGGGGGCCGGGGAGCTGTTTTTT. The J gene is TRBJ2-2, the V gene TRBV7-6, with D possibly matching TRBD2 (6 bases). The V end lost 3 bases, the J end lost 6 bases, and 17 bases lay between the germline ends. The CDR3 has 16 residues. Germline-derived CDR1 and CDR2 are SGHVS and FNYEAQ. The full variable domain, in which reference TRBV7-6 and TRBJ2-2 provide the parts outside the CDR3, is GAGVSQSPRYKVTKRGQDVALRCDPISGHVSLYWYRQALGQGPEFLTYFNYEAQQDKSGLPNDRFSAERPEGSISTLTIQRTEQRDSAMYRCASSFVSVPGAGELFFGEGSRLTVL.

The CDR3 loop reads CASSPSPQAGELFF. CDR3 nucleotides: TGTGCCAGCAGTCCTAGCCCCCAGGCCGGGGAGCTGTTTTTT. The V gene is TRBV28, the J gene TRBJ2-2; tentative D call: TRBD2 (5 bases). Germline V CDR1 and CDR2: MDHEN, SYDVKM. The CDR3 totals 14 residues. V lost 5 bases to trimming and J lost 6 bases, with 13 bases between them.

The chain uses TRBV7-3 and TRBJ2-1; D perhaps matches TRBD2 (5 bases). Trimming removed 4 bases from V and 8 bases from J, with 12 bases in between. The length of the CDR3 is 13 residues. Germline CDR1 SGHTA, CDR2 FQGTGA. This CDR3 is CASSSPSRDEQFF. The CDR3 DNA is TGTGCCAGCAGCTCCCCGTCGAGGGATGAGCAGTTCTTC.

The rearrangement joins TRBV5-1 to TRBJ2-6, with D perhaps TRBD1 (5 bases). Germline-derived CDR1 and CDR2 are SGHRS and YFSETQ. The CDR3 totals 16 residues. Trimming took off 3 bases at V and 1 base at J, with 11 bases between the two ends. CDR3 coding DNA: TGCGCCAGCAGCTGGACGACAGCTTCTGGGGCCAACGTCCTGACTTTC. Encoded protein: CASSWTTASGANVLTF.

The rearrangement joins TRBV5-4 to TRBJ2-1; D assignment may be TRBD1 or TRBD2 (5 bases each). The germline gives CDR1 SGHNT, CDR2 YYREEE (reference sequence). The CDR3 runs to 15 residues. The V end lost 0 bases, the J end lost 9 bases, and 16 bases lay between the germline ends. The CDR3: CASSLDPGTRGEQFF. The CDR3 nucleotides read TGTGCCAGCAGCTTGGACCCCGGGACCCGGGGTGAGCAGTTCTTC. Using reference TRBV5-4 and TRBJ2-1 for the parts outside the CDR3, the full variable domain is ETGVTQSPTHLIKTRGQQVTLRCSSQSGHNTVSWYQQALGQGPQFIFQYYREEENGRGNFPPRFSGLQFPNYSSELNVNALELDDSALYLCASSLDPGTRGEQFFGPGTRLTVL.

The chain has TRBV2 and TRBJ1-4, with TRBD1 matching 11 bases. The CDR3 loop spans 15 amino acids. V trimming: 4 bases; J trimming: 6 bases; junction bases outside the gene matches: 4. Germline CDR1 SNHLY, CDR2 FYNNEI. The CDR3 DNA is TGTGCCAGCAGTGCCCTGGGACAGGGGGATGAAAAACTGTTTTTT. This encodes CASSALGQGDEKLFF. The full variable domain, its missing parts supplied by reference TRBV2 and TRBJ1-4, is EPEVTQTPSHQVTQMGQEVILRCVPISNHLYFYWYRQILGQKVEFLVSFYNNEISEKSEIFDDQFSVERPDGSNFTLKIRSTKLEDSAMYFCASSALGQGDEKLFFGSGTQLSVL.

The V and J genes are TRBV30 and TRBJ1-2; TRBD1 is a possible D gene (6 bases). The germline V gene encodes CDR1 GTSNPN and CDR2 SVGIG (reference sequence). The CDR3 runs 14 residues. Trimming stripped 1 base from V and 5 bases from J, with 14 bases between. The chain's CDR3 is CAWSGQGRNYGYTF. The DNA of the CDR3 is TGTGCCTGGAGTGGTCAGGGGCGGAATTATGGCTACACCTTC.

The CDR3 loop is CASSAQGAGAYGYTF. The CDR3 DNA is TGTGCCAGCAGCGCTCAGGGGGCAGGGGCCTATGGCTACACCTTC. The chain has TRBV9 and TRBJ1-2; 8 nucleotides align to TRBD1. This CDR3 region has 15 residues. The V gene end was trimmed by 3 bases and the J gene end by 4 bases; junction bases not matched to a gene: 8. Germline values: CDR1 SGDLS, CDR2 YYNGEE. Based on the CDR3 plus reference TRBV9 and TRBJ1-2, the full variable domain is DSGVTQTPKHLITATGQRVTLRCSPRSGDLSVYWYQQSLDQGLQFLIQYYNGEERAKGNILERFSAQQFPDLHSELNLSSLELGDSALYFCASSAQGAGAYGYTFGSGTRLTVV.

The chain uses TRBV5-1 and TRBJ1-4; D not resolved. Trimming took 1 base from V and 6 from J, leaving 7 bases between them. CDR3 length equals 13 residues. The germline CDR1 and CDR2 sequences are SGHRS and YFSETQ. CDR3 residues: CASSLWADEKLFF. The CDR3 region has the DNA TGCGCCAGCAGCTTGTGGGCTGATGAAAAACTGTTTTTT.

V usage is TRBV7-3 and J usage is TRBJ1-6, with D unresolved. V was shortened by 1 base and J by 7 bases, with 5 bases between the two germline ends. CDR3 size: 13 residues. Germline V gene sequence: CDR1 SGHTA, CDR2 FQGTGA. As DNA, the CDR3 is TGTGCCAGCAGCTTAATAGGGAATTCACCCCTCCACTTT. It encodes CASSLIGNSPLHF.

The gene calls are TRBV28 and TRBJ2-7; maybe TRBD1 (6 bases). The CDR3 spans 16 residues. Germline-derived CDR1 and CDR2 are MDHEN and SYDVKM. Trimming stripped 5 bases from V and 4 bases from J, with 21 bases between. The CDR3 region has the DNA TGTGCCAGCAGTCCTCCAGGGGTGCGACCGTTTTACGAGCAGTACTTC. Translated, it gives CASSPPGVRPFYEQYF.

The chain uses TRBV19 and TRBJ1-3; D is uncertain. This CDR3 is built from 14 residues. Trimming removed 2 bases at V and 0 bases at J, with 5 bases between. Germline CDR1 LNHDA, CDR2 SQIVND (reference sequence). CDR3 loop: CASSIHLSGNTIYF. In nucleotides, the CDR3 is TGTGCCAGTAGTATACACCTCTCTGGAAACACCATATATTTT.